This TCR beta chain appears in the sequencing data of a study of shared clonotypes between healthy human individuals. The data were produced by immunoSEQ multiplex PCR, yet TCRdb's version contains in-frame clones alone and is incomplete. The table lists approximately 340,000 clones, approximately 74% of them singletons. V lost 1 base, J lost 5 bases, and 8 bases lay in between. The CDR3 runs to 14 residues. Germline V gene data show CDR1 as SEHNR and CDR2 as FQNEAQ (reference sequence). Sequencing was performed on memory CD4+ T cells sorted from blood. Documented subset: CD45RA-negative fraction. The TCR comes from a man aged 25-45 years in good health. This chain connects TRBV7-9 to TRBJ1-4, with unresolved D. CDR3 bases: TGTGCCAGCAGCTTAGGTATCACAAATGAAAAACTGTTTTTT. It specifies CASSLGITNEKLFF.